This T cell receptor beta chain is drawn from a study of regulatory T cells in long-lasting Graves disease. The time point here: persistent/refractory GD, antithyroid drugs over 5 years with positive TRAb. PBMCs were the source of the RNA used for TCR sequencing. The germline CDR1 and CDR2 sequences are MDHEN and SYDVKM. V was pared by 4 bases and J by 5 bases, with 8 bases of the junction left unmatched. This CDR3 spans 14 amino acids. There are many counts of this clonotype. Arm-PCR with iRepertoire HTBI primers amplified the CDR3 regions for these TCR beta libraries. Authors' methods: Sequenced samples collectively carried around 60 TRBV and 14 TRBJ segments. In TCRdb, the multiplex PCR reads were re-called with MiXCR into one record per CDR3 protein. The V and J calls shown here were made by TCRdb, not taken from the authors' results. This sample carries about 290,000 distinct CDR3 sequences, approximately 20% of them seen once, and the ten largest clones take approximately 60%.

Source: peripheral blood mononuclear cells (PBMCs), taken when the disease was refractory, from a patient treated with antithyroid drugs. This receptor was taken from a female donor with Graves disease. V and J are TRBV28 and TRBJ2-7; 7 bases line up with TRBD1. CDR3 nucleotide sequence: TGTGCCAGCAGTTCCCTGACAGGGCGAAACGAGCAGTACTTC. It is translated as CASSSLTGRNEQYF.